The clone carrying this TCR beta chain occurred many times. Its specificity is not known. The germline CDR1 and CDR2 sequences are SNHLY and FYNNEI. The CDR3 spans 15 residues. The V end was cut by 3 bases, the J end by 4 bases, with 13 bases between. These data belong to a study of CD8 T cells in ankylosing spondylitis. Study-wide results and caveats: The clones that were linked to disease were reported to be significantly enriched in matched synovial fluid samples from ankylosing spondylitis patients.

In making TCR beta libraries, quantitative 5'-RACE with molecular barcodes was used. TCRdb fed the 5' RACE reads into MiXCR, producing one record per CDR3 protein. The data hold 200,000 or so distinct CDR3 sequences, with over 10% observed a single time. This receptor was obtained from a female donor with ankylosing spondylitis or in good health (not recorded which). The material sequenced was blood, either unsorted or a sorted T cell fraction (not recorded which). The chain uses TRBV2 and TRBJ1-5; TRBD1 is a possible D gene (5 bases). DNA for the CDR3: TGTGCCAGCAGTGAGTGGGCGGGGGAAAATCAGCCCCAGCATTTT. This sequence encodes CASSEWAGENQPQHF.